This T cell receptor (beta chain) was identified during a study of blood T cell repertoires in COVID-19. Study at large: Donors in the United States, Italy and Spain gave samples during acute or convalescent COVID-19. The analysed material was cDNA or gDNA that came from T cells, B-cell-depleted T cells, or PBMCs.

In the original analysis: Quantification of nucleated cells was approximated via reference gene primer amplification. Profiled with immunoSEQ multiplex PCR; TCRdb holds only in-frame clones, not every one. V and J calls and clone size come straight from that table; D and trimming were deduced from the DNA. The data contain some 82,000 clones, 91% of them singletons. Trimming left V 0 bases short and J 8 bases short, with 29 bases between. CDR3 length equals 19 residues. Germline V gene lookup returns CDR1 SQVTM and CDR2 ANQGSEA. Sequencing was carried out using peripheral blood. V is TRBV29-1 and J is TRBJ2-1; TRBD1 is a possible D gene (6 bases). This TCR was recovered from a woman aged 50 to 60 in a cohort sampled during active COVID-19. The CDR3 DNA reads as TGCAGCGTTGAAGACCTTGACAAGTCGTTAATGACAGGTTTCGATGAGCAGTTCTTC. This encodes CSVEDLDKSLMTGFDEQFF.